Following are 31 T cell receptor beta chains from one sample sequenced in a study of cytomegalovirus exposure and HLA in healthy donors. It was with 60 Vbeta and 13 Jbeta primers that the PCR ran. Data came from immunoSEQ multiplex PCR; TCRdb stores just in-frame clones and leaves some out. Of approximately 180,000 clones listed, more than 85% were seen once; the top ten hold approximately 1.7%. Source material: PBMCs. These receptors were collected from a woman between 18 and 29 years old in good health and CMV-seronegative.

This chain joins TRBV18 and TRBJ1-4, with D possibly matching TRBD1 (5 bases). Trimming shortened V by 2 bases and J by 16 bases, and 14 bases separated the two germline ends. Germline lookup yields CDR1 KGHSH and CDR2 LQKENI. The CDR3 contains 12 residues. The CDR3 spells CASSPAGTDQFF. The DNA of the CDR3 is TGTGCCAGCTCACCAGCCGGGACTGATCAGTTTTTT.

The genes are TRBV5-5 and TRBJ1-5; 7 bases align to TRBD1. V was clipped by 2 bases and J by 5 bases; unmatched bases: 4. The CDR3 consists of 14 residues. CDR1 and CDR2 from the germline V gene are SGHKS and YYEKEE (reference sequence). The CDR3 nucleotides read TGTGCCAGCAGCTTAACAGGGGTAGATCAGCCCCAGCATTTT. Translation: CASSLTGVDQPQHF.

This clone came up once. The chain uses TRBV10-2 and TRBJ1-1, with 9 positions matching TRBD1. The CDR3 has 16 amino acids. Germline V gene data show CDR1 as WSHSY and CDR2 as SAAADI. The V gene end was trimmed by 6 bases and the J gene end by 4 bases; junction bases not matched to a gene: 12. The CDR3 region has the DNA TGCGCCAGCAGCGCCACTACAGGGGGCGGCGGCACTGAAGCTTTCTTT. This gives the protein CASSATTGGGGTEAFF.

The genes are TRBV7-9 and TRBJ2-5; D perhaps matches TRBD2 (6 bases). TRBJ2-7 matches the DNA end more closely, so the J call is doubtful. The CDR3 consists of 16 residues. Germline CDR1 is SEHNR and CDR2 is FQNEAQ (reference sequence). As DNA, the CDR3 is TGTGCCAGCAGCTTGGGACTCGGGGCGAGCTCCTACGAGCAGTACTTC. Residues: CASSLGLGASSYEQYF.

The CDR3 nucleotides are TGCGCCAGCAGCTGGGGGGGGACTAGCGCTTCCTACAATGAGCAGTTCTTC. Protein: CASSWGGTSASYNEQFF. The V call is TRBV5-1, the J call TRBJ2-1, with 10 bases matching TRBD2. The CDR3 totals 17 residues. Trimming at V came to 3 bases and at J to 1 base, leaving 7 bases not matched to a gene. Per germline, CDR1 SGHRS and CDR2 YFSETQ.

The rearrangement uses TRBV7-2 and TRBJ2-1; TRBD1 agrees at 8 bases. CDR3 length: 15 residues. Germline V gene data show CDR1 as SGHTA and CDR2 as FQGNSA. J was trimmed by 3 bases and V by 5 bases; bases with no gene match: 6. The CDR3 here is CASSLGQVNYNEQFF. CDR3 nucleotides: TGTGCCAGCAGCCTGGGACAGGTTAACTACAATGAGCAGTTCTTC.

The chain recombines TRBV7-2 with TRBJ2-7; 7 nucleotides line up with TRBD2. The CDR3 length is 15 residues. Per germline, CDR1 SGHTA and CDR2 FQGNSA. Trimming at V came to 1 base and at J to 4 bases, leaving 7 bases not matched to a gene. The CDR3, as DNA: TGTGCCAGCAGCTTAGTGGGGGGAGGGCCATACGAGCAGTACTTC. Its protein product is CASSLVGGGPYEQYF.

Worth noting for this clone: At one end the junction does not follow the germline gene, possibly because of a read error. The rearrangement joins TRBV9 to TRBJ2-5; D may be TRBD2 (6 bases). CDR3 length: 15 amino acids. Per the germline V gene, CDR1 is SGDLS and CDR2 is YYNGEE. The CDR3 here is CASSALGGLMEIQYF. In DNA form, the CDR3 reads TGTGCCAGCAGCGCCCTGGGGGGTCTAATGGAGATCCAGTACTTC.

V usage is TRBV9 and J usage is TRBJ1-1; D is perhaps TRBD1 (6 bases). The CDR3 is 17 amino acids. V was clipped by 3 bases and J by 5 bases, with 23 bases between them. The germline gives CDR1 SGDLS, CDR2 YYNGEE. CDR3 protein: CASSGGGASKLRTEAFF. The CDR3 nucleotides are TGTGCCAGCAGCGGAGGGGGGGCGTCGAAATTGAGGACTGAAGCTTTCTTT.

This clone was seen a few times. The V call is TRBV23-1, the J call TRBJ2-1; 10 positions agree with TRBD1. TRBV23-1 is an open reading frame, and its role is uncertain. The CDR3 length is 18 residues. V gave up 3 bases and J gave up 0 bases; unmatched junction bases: 8. DNA for the CDR3: TGCGCCAGCAGTCAGTCGGACAGGGGGAGATCCTCCTACAATGAGCAGTTCTTC. Translated: CASSQSDRGRSSYNEQFF.

The chain has TRBV7-2 and TRBJ2-7, with TRBD2 identical over 7 bases. V trimming: 4 bases; J trimming: 6 bases; junction bases outside the gene matches: 9. This CDR3 spans 14 amino acids. Germline lookup yields CDR1 SGHTA and CDR2 FQGNSA. CDR3 protein: CASSSQGGRSEQYF. The DNA for the CDR3 is TGTGCCAGCAGCTCGCAGGGAGGGAGGAGCGAGCAGTACTTC.

V and J are TRBV9 and TRBJ1-2; D call uncertain. The CDR3 length is 14 residues. V lost 6 bases, J lost 4 bases, and 16 bases lay in between. Per germline, CDR1 SGDLS and CDR2 YYNGEE. The CDR3 here is CASNPAGFGYGYTF. The DNA for the CDR3 is TGTGCCAGCAACCCGGCGGGGTTCGGCTATGGCTACACCTTC. Full variable domain (outside the CDR3, taken from reference TRBV9 and TRBJ1-2): DSGVTQTPKHLITATGQRVTLRCSPRSGDLSVYWYQQSLDQGLQFLIQYYNGEERAKGNILERFSAQQFPDLHSELNLSSLELGDSALYFCASNPAGFGYGYTFGSGTRLTVV.

This clone turned up a few times. V usage is TRBV30 and J usage is TRBJ1-2; D might be TRBD1 (6 bases). Germline lookup yields CDR1 GTSNPN and CDR2 SVGIG (reference sequence). This CDR3 spans 12 amino acids. Trimming stripped 0 bases from V and 5 bases from J, with 7 bases between. The CDR3 DNA sequence: TGTGCCTGGAGTGTACAGGGTTATGGCTACACCTTC. It translates to CAWSVQGYGYTF.

This clone was counted only a few times. The V call is TRBV5-1, the J call TRBJ2-5; 10 bases line up with TRBD1. With 4 bases clipped from V and 4 bases from J, the junction kept 1 base outside the gene matches. This CDR3 is built from 13 residues. Germline V lookup: CDR1 SGHRS, CDR2 YFSETQ. CDR3 nucleotide sequence: TGCGCCAGCAGCCGGACAGGGGGAGAGACCCAGTACTTC. Translating gives CASSRTGGETQYF.

The chain carries TRBV30 and TRBJ1-4; D ambiguous. Germline V gene lookup returns CDR1 GTSNPN and CDR2 SVGIG (reference sequence). V dropped 0 bases and J dropped 6 bases, with 11 bases sitting between them. The CDR3 consists of 14 residues. CDR3 residues: CAWSVLETHEKLFF. The CDR3, as DNA: TGTGCCTGGAGTGTACTAGAGACCCATGAAAAACTGTTTTTT.

In the case of this clone: One end of the junction does not line up with germline, which may come from a read error. This rearrangement joins TRBV7-9 to TRBJ2-7; the match to TRBD1 covers 9 bases. This CDR3 contains 16 residues. Germline assignment: CDR1 SEHNR and CDR2 FQNEAQ (reference sequence). This chain's CDR3 is CSSSSIQGASMDEQYF. CDR3 nucleotide sequence: TGTTCCAGCAGCTCCATACAGGGGGCGTCTATGGACGAGCAGTACTTC.

J is TRBJ2-1 and V is TRBV19; 7 bases line up with TRBD2. V gave up 5 bases and J gave up 4 bases; unmatched junction bases: 5. The germline CDR1 and CDR2 sequences are LNHDA and SQIVND (reference sequence). The CDR3 length is 14 residues. The CDR3 DNA sequence: TGTGCCAGTAGTTCGGGAGGTTCTTACAATGAGCAGTTCTTC. Protein sequence: CASSSGGSYNEQFF.

This chain uses TRBV29-1 with TRBJ2-1; 7 bases agree with TRBD1. Trimming cost V 0 bases and J 4 bases; bases outside gene matches: 12. This CDR3 is 17 amino acids long. Germline V gene sequence: CDR1 SQVTM, CDR2 ANQGSEA. CDR3 residues: CSVEDLGETGLYNEQFF. The CDR3 DNA reads TGCAGCGTTGAAGATTTAGGGGAGACAGGGCTATACAATGAGCAGTTCTTC.

The chain combines TRBV7-8 with TRBJ1-3; no clear D. Trimming shortened V by 4 bases and J by 0 bases, and 4 bases separated the two germline ends. The V gene's germline CDR1 is SGHVS and CDR2 FQNEAQ. The CDR3 runs 13 residues. In DNA form, the CDR3 reads TGTGCCAGCAGCTCCAGCTCTGGAAACACCATATATTTT. Translated, it gives CASSSSSGNTIYF. Based on the CDR3 plus reference TRBV7-8 and TRBJ1-3, the full variable domain is GAGVSQSPRYKVAKRGQDVALRCDPISGHVSLFWYQQALGQGPEFLTYFQNEAQLDKSGLPSDRFFAERPEGSVSTLKIQRTQQEDSAVYLCASSSSSGNTIYFGEGSWLTVV.

This clone was detected only once. The chain joins TRBV30 to TRBJ1-4, with D uncertain. V shed 0 bases and J shed 5 bases, with 13 bases lying between them. This CDR3 is 15 amino acids long. CDR1 is GTSNPN and CDR2 is SVGIG in the germline V gene (reference sequence). CDR3 coding DNA: TGTGCCTGGAGTGTCCTCGGGGTCGTCAATGAAAAACTGTTTTTT. As protein: CAWSVLGVVNEKLFF.

J is TRBJ2-7 and V is TRBV4-1, with D possibly being TRBD1 (6 bases). Germline loops: CDR1 MGHRA, CDR2 YSYEKL. Between the trimmed V and J ends, which lost 2 bases and 2 bases, there was a span of 13 bases. There are 15 residues in the CDR3. The DNA for the CDR3 is TGCGCCAGCAGCCAAACCCCCGAGGGGGCCTACGAGCAGTACTTC. Translated, it gives CASSQTPEGAYEQYF.

The rearrangement joins TRBV4-1 to TRBJ1-5; 7 nucleotides agree with TRBD1. The germline V gene encodes CDR1 MGHRA and CDR2 YSYEKL. The J segment lost 0 bases and the V segment lost 5 bases, leaving 7 bases of the junction unmatched. This CDR3 has 16 amino acids. The CDR3, as DNA: TGCGCCAGCAGCGACCGGGACAGTTATAGCAATCAGCCCCAGCATTTT. Encoded protein: CASSDRDSYSNQPQHF.

This rearrangement joins TRBV9 to TRBJ2-7; 8 bases line up with TRBD1. Looked up from germline, CDR1 is SGDLS and CDR2 is YYNGEE. The CDR3 length is 15 residues. The V and J ends lost 1 base and 7 bases, in that order; junction bases with no gene match: 10. The CDR3 nucleotides are TGTGCCAGCAGCGTACAGGGGGCGGCCGCGGGAGAGCAGTACTTC. It translates to CASSVQGAAAGEQYF.

This clone was detected once. This chain links TRBV2 with TRBJ2-4; 10 bases are shared with TRBD2. The V gene end was trimmed by 2 bases and the J gene end by 16 bases; junction bases not matched to a gene: 5. The CDR3 is made up of 12 amino acids. Germline V CDR1 and CDR2: SNHLY, FYNNEI. The CDR3 sequence: CASSESGGGHYF. The CDR3 DNA is TGTGCCAGCAGTGAAAGCGGGGGGGGGCACTACTTC.

The chain combines TRBV15 with TRBJ1-3, with D unresolved. This CDR3 is 16 amino acids long. V was trimmed by 1 base and J by 0 bases, leaving 10 bases between them. The germline CDR1 and CDR2 sequences are LNHNV and YYDKDF (reference sequence). CDR3 nucleotide sequence: TGTGCCACCAGCAGAGCAAGCGGCCGCTCTGGAAACACCATATATTTT. This codes for CATSRASGRSGNTIYF.

The gene calls are TRBV5-8 and TRBJ1-1; a possible D gene is TRBD1 (5 bases). Germline CDR1 and CDR2: SGHTS and YDEGEE. V was cut by 4 bases and J by 1 base, with 14 bases left in between. CDR3 length: 15 residues. CDR3 sequence reads: CASSPLFQGNTEAFF. The CDR3 DNA reads as TGTGCCAGCAGCCCTCTCTTTCAGGGGAACACTGAAGCTTTCTTT. The full variable domain, in which reference TRBV5-8 and TRBJ1-1 provide the parts outside the CDR3, is EAGVTQSPTHLIKTRGQQATLRCSPISGHTSVYWYQQALGLGLQFLLWYDEGEERNRGNFPPRFSGRQFPNYSSELNVNALELEDSALYLCASSPLFQGNTEAFFGQGTRLTVV.

This clone has just one count. The V call is TRBV7-2, the J call TRBJ1-6; 7 positions agree with TRBD1. The CDR3 is made up of 14 amino acids. The trim removed 3 bases at V and 7 bases at J, leaving 3 bases unmatched. The germline V gene has CDR1 SGHTA and CDR2 FQGNSA. The CDR3 DNA reads as TGTGCCAGCAGCTTTATGACAGGGAATTCACCCCTCCACTTT. Protein product: CASSFMTGNSPLHF.

The chain carries TRBV5-8 and TRBJ2-5; a possible D gene is TRBD1 (6 bases). Germline V lookup: CDR1 SGHTS, CDR2 YDEGEE. The CDR3 loop spans 14 amino acids. V lost 6 bases and J 1 base, leaving 13 bases between the germline ends. The CDR3 loop is CASNQGHAQETQYF. DNA of the CDR3: TGTGCCAGCAACCAGGGACACGCCCAAGAGACCCAGTACTTC.

The chain employs TRBV5-1 and TRBJ2-5, with a weak D call TRBD2 (5 bases). Germline values: CDR1 SGHRS, CDR2 YFSETQ. The CDR3 is 15 amino acids. V lost 7 bases to trimming and J lost 4 bases, with 20 bases between them. CDR3 DNA sequence: TGCGCCAGCTCCCAAACTCAGGAGGCGGTAGAGACCCAGTACTTC. This sequence encodes CASSQTQEAVETQYF.

The rearrangement joins TRBV27 to TRBJ1-2; TRBD1 agrees at 10 bases. The length of the CDR3 is 15 residues. In germline, CDR1 is MNHEY, CDR2 SMNVEV (reference sequence). With 5 bases clipped from V and 6 bases from J, the junction kept 9 bases outside the gene matches. CDR3 DNA: TGTGCCAGCAGTCCGACAGGGGGCGGGCCCCATGGCTACACCTTC. Amino acid sequence: CASSPTGGGPHGYTF.

J is TRBJ1-4 and V is TRBV19; D remains ambiguous. CDR1 and CDR2 (germline): LNHDA, SQIVND (reference sequence). The CDR3 consists of 13 residues. Trimming took 3 bases from V and 8 from J, leaving 10 bases between them. The CDR3 is CASSMGESEKLFF. CDR3 bases: TGTGCCAGTAGTATGGGCGAGTCGGAAAAACTGTTTTTT.